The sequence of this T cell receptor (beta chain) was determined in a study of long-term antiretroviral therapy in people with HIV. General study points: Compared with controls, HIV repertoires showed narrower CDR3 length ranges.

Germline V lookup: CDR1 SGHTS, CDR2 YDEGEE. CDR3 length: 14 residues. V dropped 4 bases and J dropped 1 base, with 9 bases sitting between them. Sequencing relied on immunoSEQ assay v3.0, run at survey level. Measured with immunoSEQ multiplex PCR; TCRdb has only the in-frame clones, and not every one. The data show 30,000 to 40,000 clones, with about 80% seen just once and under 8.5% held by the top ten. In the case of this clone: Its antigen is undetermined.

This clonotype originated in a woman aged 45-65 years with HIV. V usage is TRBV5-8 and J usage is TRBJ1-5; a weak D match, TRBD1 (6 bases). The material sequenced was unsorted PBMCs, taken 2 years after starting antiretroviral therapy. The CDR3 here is CASSPRGSNQPQHF. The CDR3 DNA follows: TGTGCCAGCAGCCCCAGGGGAAGCAATCAGCCCCAGCATTTT.